These 5 T cell receptor beta chains were all obtained from the same sample, sequenced in a study of post-analysis software for immune sequencing data. The study, taken as a whole, reports: Several TRBV segments were more frequent in patients than controls; TRBV5-6, TRBV5-1 and TRBV20-1 belonged to this group.

Unique molecular identifiers were built into the TCR beta cDNA libraries. One entry per CDR3 protein, called by TCRdb with MiXCR from the PCR reads. Of hundreds of thousands of distinct CDR3 sequences listed, 44% are singletons. For these receptors, no antigen is known. The specimen sequenced was blood. The receptors originated from a girl aged 10 to 17 with multiple sclerosis.

This clonotype was picked up a small number of times. The V and J genes are TRBV12-3 or TRBV12-4 and TRBJ1-1; 7 nucleotides agree with TRBD1. J was trimmed by 4 bases and V by 6 bases; bases with no gene match: 8. This CDR3 has 14 residues. The CDR3 coding sequence is TGTGCCAGCAGCAATACAGGGGCGAGCACTGAAGCTTTCTTT. This codes for CASSNTGASTEAFF.

The V gene is TRBV28, the J gene TRBJ2-7; D may be TRBD1 or TRBD2 (6 bases each). CDR3 length equals 16 residues. Per the germline V gene, CDR1 is MDHEN and CDR2 is SYDVKM. V gave up 4 bases and J gave up 0 bases, with 16 bases separating them. The CDR3 region is CASSYPRGQSSYEQYF. The CDR3 nucleotides are TGTGCCAGCAGTTACCCCCGGGGGCAATCCTCCTACGAGCAGTACTTC.

This clonotype was detected ten times or more. The chain joins TRBV15 to TRBJ2-1; D is unclear. In germline, CDR1 is LNHNV, CDR2 YYDKDF (reference sequence). The ends were cut back, 0 bases at V and 9 bases at J, with 6 bases in the middle. The CDR3 is 12 residues long. Here the CDR3 reads CATSRDLGEQFF. The CDR3 bases are TGTGCCACCAGCAGAGATTTGGGTGAGCAGTTCTTC.

The rearrangement uses TRBV6-5 and TRBJ2-5; D assignment may be TRBD1 or TRBD2 (5 bases each). V shed 7 bases and J shed 1 base, with 16 bases lying between them. CDR3 length equals 15 residues. The germline V gene has CDR1 MNHEY and CDR2 SVGAGI. The CDR3 protein is CASTNSGRGQETQYF. The CDR3 nucleotides read TGTGCCAGCACGAACTCAGGGAGAGGCCAAGAGACCCAGTACTTC.

There are a few counts of this clonotype. The chain is built from TRBV11-3 and TRBJ2-1, with 9 positions matching TRBD1. The CDR3 loop spans 11 amino acids. V lost 5 bases, J lost 12 bases, and 2 bases stayed unmatched. Germline V gives CDR1 SGHNT, CDR2 YENEEA. In nucleotides, the CDR3 is TGTGCCAGCAGCCCGGACAGGGGGCAGTTCTTC. It encodes CASSPDRGQFF.